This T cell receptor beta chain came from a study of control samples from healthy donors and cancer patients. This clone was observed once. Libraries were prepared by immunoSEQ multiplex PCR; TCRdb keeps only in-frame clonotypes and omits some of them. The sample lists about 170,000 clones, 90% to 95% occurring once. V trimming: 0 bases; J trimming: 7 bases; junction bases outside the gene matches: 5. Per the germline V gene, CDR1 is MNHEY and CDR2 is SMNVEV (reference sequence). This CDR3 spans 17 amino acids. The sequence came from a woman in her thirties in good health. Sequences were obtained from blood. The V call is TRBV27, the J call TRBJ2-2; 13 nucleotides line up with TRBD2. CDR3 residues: CASSLSRGLAGIGELFF. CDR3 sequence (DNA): TGTGCCAGCAGTTTATCGCGGGGACTAGCGGGAATCGGGGAGCTGTTTTTT.